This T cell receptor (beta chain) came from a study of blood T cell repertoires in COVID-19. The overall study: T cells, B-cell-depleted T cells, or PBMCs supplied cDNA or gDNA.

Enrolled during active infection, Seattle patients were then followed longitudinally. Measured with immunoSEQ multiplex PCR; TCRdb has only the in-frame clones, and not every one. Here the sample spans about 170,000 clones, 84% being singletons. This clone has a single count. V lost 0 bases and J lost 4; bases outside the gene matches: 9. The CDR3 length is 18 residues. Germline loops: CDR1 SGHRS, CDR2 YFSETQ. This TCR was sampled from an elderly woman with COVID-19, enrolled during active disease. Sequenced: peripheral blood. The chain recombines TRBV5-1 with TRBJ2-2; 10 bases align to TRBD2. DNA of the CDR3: TGCGCCAGCAGCTTGGGGCTAGCGGGAGTGTTGGTCACCGGGGAGCTGTTTTTT. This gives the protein CASSLGLAGVLVTGELFF.